This record concerns one TCR beta chain sequence. TCRdb's copy holds only in-frame clones and misses some; the assay was immunoSEQ multiplex PCR. This repertoire shows around 170,000 clones, 80% to 90% found once; its top ten account for about 2.1%. These data originate in a study of blood T cell repertoires in COVID-19. The CDR3 is 13 residues long. From germline, CDR1 is MNHEY and CDR2 SMNVEV (reference sequence). Between the trimmed V and J ends, which lost 6 bases and 8 bases, there was a span of 15 bases. The TCR originated in a man aged 18 to 29 who had recovered from COVID-19. The material sequenced was peripheral blood. The chain recombines TRBV27 with TRBJ2-3; unclear D gene. For the CDR3, the DNA is TGTGCCAGCAGCCCGAGACCCACGGGTACGCAGTATTTT. It encodes CASSPRPTGTQYF.